One sample yielded the 24 T cell receptor beta chains listed below, sequenced in a study of cytomegalovirus exposure and HLA in healthy donors. PCR amplification relied on 60 Vbeta primers (plus 13 Jbeta primers). Produced via immunoSEQ multiplex PCR; TCRdb's table is partial and in-frame only. The sample yields roughly 90,000 clones, of which the top ten take up roughly 15%. The sample comprised PBMCs. The source of these receptors is a man aged 50-59 years in good health and CMV-seropositive.

V usage is TRBV7-9 and J usage is TRBJ1-5; tentative D call: TRBD1 (5 bases). With 8 bases removed from V and 4 bases from J, the gap between germline ends came to 15 bases. CDR3 size: 14 residues. Per germline, CDR1 SEHNR and CDR2 FQNEAQ (reference sequence). The CDR3 sequence: CASAPWEGNQPQHF. CDR3 in DNA: TGTGCCAGCGCCCCTTGGGAGGGGAATCAGCCCCAGCATTTT.

The J gene is TRBJ1-1, the V gene TRBV5-1; a possible D gene is TRBD1 (5 bases). From germline, CDR1 is SGHRS and CDR2 YFSETQ. The germline V and J ends were trimmed by 1 base and 0 bases, with 19 bases remaining between them. The CDR3 totals 18 residues. The CDR3 protein is CASSLSAGNIFVNTEAFF. In nucleotides, the CDR3 is TGCGCCAGCAGCTTGTCAGCAGGGAACATCTTCGTGAACACTGAAGCTTTCTTT.

The gene calls are TRBV28 and TRBJ2-7; 8 bases are shared with TRBD1. V gave up 10 bases and J gave up 3 bases; unmatched junction bases: 5. CDR1 is MDHEN, CDR2 SYDVKM, per germline. The CDR3 runs 12 residues. This CDR3 reads CAMRTGNYEQYV. The CDR3 DNA reads TGTGCCATGCGGACAGGGAACTACGAGCAGTACGTC.

This chain joins TRBV6-5 and TRBJ1-2; a possible D gene is TRBD1 (6 bases). The CDR3 has 12 residues. Germline V lookup: CDR1 MNHEY, CDR2 SVGAGI. With 8 bases removed from V and 7 bases from J, the gap between germline ends came to 14 bases. This CDR3 is CASYGGPGGYTF. CDR3 DNA sequence: TGTGCCAGCTACGGGGGGCCGGGTGGCTACACCTTC.

The rearrangement joins TRBV5-6 to TRBJ2-5, with 7 bases fitting TRBD2. Germline trimming cut 5 bases from V and 7 bases from J; bases unmatched to any gene: 5. CDR1 SGHDT and CDR2 YYEEEE come from the germline V gene. The CDR3 runs 12 residues. In nucleotides, the CDR3 is TGTGCCAGCAGTCATGAGCGGGGGACCCAGTACTTC. It encodes CASSHERGTQYF.

V and J are TRBV29-1 and TRBJ1-1; D uncertain. CDR3 length: 16 amino acids. The V end was cut by 3 bases, the J end by 5 bases, with 22 bases between. Germline assignment: CDR1 SQVTM and CDR2 ANQGSEA. DNA of the CDR3: TGCAGCGTTGATGAGGGTCGCACTATTGAATGGACTGAAGCTTTCTTT. Encoded protein: CSVDEGRTIEWTEAFF.

Worth noting for this clone: Mismatch with germline at one junction end may stem from a read error. The genes are TRBV6-4 and TRBJ1-2; D gene unclear. The germline CDR1 and CDR2 sequences are MRHNA and SNTAGT. This CDR3 has 13 amino acids. The CDR3 nucleotides are TGTGCCAGCAGTGAATCGGGGAACCTTCCAATATTCTTC. Protein product: CASSESGNLPIFF.

Note on this clone: A junction end diverges from the germline sequence, so it may reflect a read error. J is TRBJ2-1 and V is TRBV7-7, with 12 bases fitting TRBD2. The CDR3 loop spans 12 amino acids. Germline V CDR1 and CDR2: SSHAT, FNYEAQ (reference sequence). The CDR3 DNA sequence: TGTGCTAGCAGTACTAGCGGGGGGAAGCAGTTCTTC. As protein: CASSTSGGKQFF.

The V gene is TRBV6-1, the J gene TRBJ2-3; D is perhaps TRBD1 (5 bases). Deletions cut 7 bases from V and 3 bases from J, with 14 bases between. Germline CDR1 MNHNS, CDR2 SASEGT. The CDR3 length is 14 residues. The DNA for the CDR3 is TGTGCCAGCAACCAAATAGGGGTAACAGATACGCAGTATTTT. Protein sequence: CASNQIGVTDTQYF.

The rearrangement uses TRBV4-3 and TRBJ2-3; a weak D match, TRBD2 (5 bases). V lost 1 base, J lost 3 bases, and 14 bases lay in between. CDR1 LGHNA and CDR2 YSLEER come from the germline V gene. The CDR3 length is 16 residues. This chain's CDR3 is CASSQGLASLTDTQYF. CDR3 nucleotide sequence: TGCGCCAGCAGCCAAGGATTGGCTAGCTTAACAGATACGCAGTATTTT.

The chain uses TRBV5-1 and TRBJ2-1; D gene ambiguous. The V gene's germline CDR1 is SGHRS and CDR2 YFSETQ. The CDR3 spans 14 residues. The germline V and J ends were trimmed by 0 bases and 0 bases, with 4 bases remaining between them. The CDR3 DNA reads TGCGCCAGCAGCTTGGACAGCTCCTACAATGAGCAGTTCTTC. This encodes CASSLDSSYNEQFF.

The V call is TRBV30, the J call TRBJ2-1, with TRBD2 identical over 10 bases. V was clipped by 3 bases and J by 4 bases; unmatched bases: 3. This CDR3 has 14 amino acids. CDR1 and CDR2 from the germline V gene are GTSNPN and SVGIG (reference sequence). The CDR3 sequence is CAWRASGSYNEQFF. The CDR3 DNA sequence: TGTGCCTGGAGGGCTAGCGGGAGTTACAATGAGCAGTTCTTC.

J is TRBJ2-3 and V is TRBV7-9; the match to TRBD2 covers 9 bases. Looked up from germline, CDR1 is SEHNR and CDR2 is FQNEAQ (reference sequence). J gave up 0 bases and V 6 bases, and 7 bases lay outside the gene matches. This CDR3 has 16 amino acids. The CDR3 region has the DNA TGTGCCAGCAGATCTAGTCTAGCGGGGAGCACAGATACGCAGTATTTT. It codes for CASRSSLAGSTDTQYF. The whole variable domain, remainder taken from reference TRBV7-9 and TRBJ2-3, is DTGVSQNPRHKITKRGQNVTFRCDPISEHNRLYWYRQTLGQGPEFLTYFQNEAQLEKSRLLSDRFSAERPKGSFSTLEIQRTEQGDSAMYLCASRSSLAGSTDTQYFGPGTRLTVL.

V and J are TRBV27 and TRBJ2-3; D may be TRBD1 (6 bases). Trimming took 2 bases from V and 2 from J, leaving 11 bases between them. The CDR3 runs to 15 residues. Germline CDR1 MNHEY, CDR2 SMNVEV (reference sequence). The CDR3 here is CASSLQGQFTDTQYF. The CDR3 nucleotides read TGTGCCAGCAGTTTACAAGGACAGTTCACAGATACGCAGTATTTT.

The chain is built from TRBV18 and TRBJ2-7; D might be TRBD1 (6 bases). From germline, CDR1 is KGHSH and CDR2 LQKENI. Trimming left V 5 bases short and J 4 bases short, with 12 bases between. This CDR3 has 13 residues. The CDR3 sequence is CASSTGQQYEQYV. The CDR3 coding sequence is TGTGCCAGCTCAACCGGACAGCAATACGAGCAGTACGTC.

The chain carries TRBV18 and TRBJ1-1; 10 bases fit TRBD1. Germline values: CDR1 KGHSH, CDR2 LQKENI. V shed 4 bases, J shed 4 bases, and the junction held 12 bases outside the gene matches. The CDR3 contains 17 residues. DNA for the CDR3: TGTGCCAGCTCACTGAACTCCGGGACAGGGGCTGTCACTGAAGCTTTCTTT. Protein sequence: CASSLNSGTGAVTEAFF.

The V and J genes are TRBV4-1 and TRBJ1-2; 11 bases line up with TRBD1. Per the germline V gene, CDR1 is MGHRA and CDR2 is YSYEKL. The CDR3 is 15 amino acids. J was trimmed by 8 bases and V by 4 bases; bases with no gene match: 9. Here the CDR3 DNA reads TGCGCCAGCAGCCGCCCTGGACAGGGGGCGCCCGGCTACACCTTC. This gives the protein CASSRPGQGAPGYTF.

The rearrangement links TRBV19 to TRBJ1-1, with D hard to call. Germline lookup yields CDR1 LNHDA and CDR2 SQIVND (reference sequence). V gave up 3 bases and J gave up 10 bases, with 12 bases separating them. CDR3 size: 12 residues. This CDR3 is CASSMVEGGAFF. CDR3 DNA sequence: TGTGCCAGTAGTATGGTGGAGGGAGGAGCTTTCTTT.

The CDR3 protein is CASSLEVDYGYTF. In DNA, the CDR3 is TGTGCCAGCAGCTTGGAAGTAGACTATGGCTACACCTTC. The V gene is TRBV5-8, the J gene TRBJ1-2; no clear D. This CDR3 is built from 13 residues. The V gene lost 0 bases and the J gene lost 3 bases, with 6 bases spanning the gap. The germline V gene encodes CDR1 SGHTS and CDR2 YDEGEE.

This CDR3 reads CALSLGGSADTQYF. The CDR3 region has the DNA TGTGCCCTCTCTCTCGGGGGGAGTGCAGATACGCAGTATTTT. The chain recombines TRBV10-3 with TRBJ2-3; 7 bases align to TRBD2. CDR1 ENHRY and CDR2 SYGVKD come from the germline V gene. This CDR3 has 14 residues. The ends lost 11 bases at V and 4 bases at J; junction bases unmatched: 12.

V gene TRBV10-3 combines with J gene TRBJ1-1; D remains unclear. The length of the CDR3 is 12 residues. With 3 bases removed from V and 13 bases from J, the gap between germline ends came to 15 bases. The germline V gene encodes CDR1 ENHRY and CDR2 SYGVKD. The CDR3 sequence is CAISEESPSLFF. CDR3 coding DNA: TGTGCCATCAGTGAAGAATCACCTAGTCTTTTCTTT.

This rearrangement joins TRBV7-2 to TRBJ2-7; unclear D gene. Per germline, CDR1 SGHTA and CDR2 FQGNSA. V shed 1 base and J shed 5 bases, with 15 bases lying between them. This CDR3 has 15 amino acids. DNA of the CDR3: TGTGCCAGCAGCTTAGATCGGGTCCGCCCCGACGAGCAGTACTTC. It is translated as CASSLDRVRPDEQYF. Full variable domain (outside the CDR3, taken from reference TRBV7-2 and TRBJ2-7): GAGVSQSPSNKVTEKGKDVELRCDPISGHTALYWYRQSLGQGLEFLIYFQGNSAPDKSGLPSDRFSAERTGGSVSTLTIQRTQQEDSAVYLCASSLDRVRPDEQYFGPGTRLTVT.

The chain employs TRBV4-3 and TRBJ2-1, with 9 bases aligning to TRBD2. Germline V gene sequence: CDR1 LGHNA, CDR2 YSLEER. The CDR3 spans 17 residues. V lost 1 base and J lost 3; bases outside the gene matches: 7. CDR3 nucleotides: TGCGCCAGCAGCCAAGGGGCGGCGGGAGGGAACTACAATGAGCAGTTCTTC. Translation gives CASSQGAAGGNYNEQFF.

This chain joins TRBV18 and TRBJ2-5; 11 nucleotides align to TRBD2. This CDR3 region has 16 residues. Trimming took 1 base from V and 5 from J; bases not matched to a gene: 6. Germline V gives CDR1 KGHSH, CDR2 LQKENI. CDR3 residues: CASSPQLAGAGETQYF. The CDR3 DNA sequence: TGTGCCAGCTCACCACAACTAGCGGGAGCGGGTGAGACCCAGTACTTC. The whole variable domain, remainder taken from reference TRBV18 and TRBJ2-5, is NAGVMQNPRHLVRRRGQEARLRCSPMKGHSHVYWYRQLPEEGLKFMVYLQKENIIDESGMPKERFSAEFPKEGPSILRIQQVVRGDSAAYFCASSPQLAGAGETQYFGPGTRLLVL.